These 2 T cell receptor beta chains originate from one sample sequenced in a study of cytomegalovirus exposure and HLA in healthy donors. The PCR contained 60 Vbeta and 13 Jbeta primers. Sequenced by immunoSEQ multiplex PCR; TCRdb stores in-frame clones only, minus some. The sample has about 130,000 clones, around 80% seen once; the top ten hold 1.5%. The sequenced material came from PBMCs. The receptors were gathered from a female donor in good health and CMV-seronegative.

The rearrangement links TRBV28 to TRBJ1-2; D unresolved. Trimming shortened V by 3 bases and J by 4 bases, and 9 bases separated the two germline ends. This CDR3 has 13 residues. CDR1 is MDHEN and CDR2 is SYDVKM in the germline V gene. DNA of the CDR3: TGTGCCAGCAGTTTGAACAGCCCCTATGGCTACACCTTC. Its protein is CASSLNSPYGYTF.

The chain recombines TRBV5-1 with TRBJ1-4; D possibly corresponds to TRBD1 (6 bases). CDR3 length: 14 amino acids. In germline, CDR1 is SGHRS, CDR2 YFSETQ. Trimming removed 2 bases at V and 4 bases at J, with 9 bases between. CDR3 nucleotides: TGCGCCAGCAGCTTCGGACAGCTTAATGAAAAACTGTTTTTT. Its translation: CASSFGQLNEKLFF.